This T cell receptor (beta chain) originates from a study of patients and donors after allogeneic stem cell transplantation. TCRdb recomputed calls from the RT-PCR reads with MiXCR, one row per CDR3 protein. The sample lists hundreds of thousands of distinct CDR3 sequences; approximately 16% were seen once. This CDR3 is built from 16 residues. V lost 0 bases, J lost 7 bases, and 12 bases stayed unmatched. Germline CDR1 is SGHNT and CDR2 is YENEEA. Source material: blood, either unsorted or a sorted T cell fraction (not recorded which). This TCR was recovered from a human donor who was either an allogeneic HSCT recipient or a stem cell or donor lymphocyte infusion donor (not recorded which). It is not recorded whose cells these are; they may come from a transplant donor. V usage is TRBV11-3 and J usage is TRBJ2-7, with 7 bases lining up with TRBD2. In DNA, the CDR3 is TGTGCCAGCAGCTTAGATTGGCGGGACTACCAACCGGAGCAGTACTTC. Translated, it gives CASSLDWRDYQPEQYF.